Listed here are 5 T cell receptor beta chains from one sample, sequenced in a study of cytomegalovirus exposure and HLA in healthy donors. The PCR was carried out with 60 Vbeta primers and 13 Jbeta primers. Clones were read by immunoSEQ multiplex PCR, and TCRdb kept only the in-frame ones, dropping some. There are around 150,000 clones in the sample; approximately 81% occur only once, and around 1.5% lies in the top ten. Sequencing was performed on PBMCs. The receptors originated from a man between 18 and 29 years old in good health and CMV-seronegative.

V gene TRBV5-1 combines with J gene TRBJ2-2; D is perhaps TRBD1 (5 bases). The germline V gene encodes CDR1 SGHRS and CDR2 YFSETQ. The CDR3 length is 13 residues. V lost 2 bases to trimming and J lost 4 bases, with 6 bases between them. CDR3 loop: CASSFRGTGELFF. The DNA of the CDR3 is TGCGCCAGCAGCTTTAGGGGCACCGGGGAGCTGTTTTTT.

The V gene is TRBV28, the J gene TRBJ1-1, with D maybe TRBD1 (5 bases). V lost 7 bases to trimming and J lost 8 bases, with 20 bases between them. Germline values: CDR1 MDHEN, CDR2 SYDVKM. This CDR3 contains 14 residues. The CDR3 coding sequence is TGTGCCAGCACCCGGACGGGACTCCGAACCGAAGCTTTCTTT. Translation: CASTRTGLRTEAFF.

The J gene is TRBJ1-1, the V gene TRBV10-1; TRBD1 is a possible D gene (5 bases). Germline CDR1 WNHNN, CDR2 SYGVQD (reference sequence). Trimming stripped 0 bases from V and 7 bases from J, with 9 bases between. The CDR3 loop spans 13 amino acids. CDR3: CASSESAGNEAFF. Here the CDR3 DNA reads TGCGCCAGCAGTGAGTCGGCAGGGAATGAAGCTTTCTTT.

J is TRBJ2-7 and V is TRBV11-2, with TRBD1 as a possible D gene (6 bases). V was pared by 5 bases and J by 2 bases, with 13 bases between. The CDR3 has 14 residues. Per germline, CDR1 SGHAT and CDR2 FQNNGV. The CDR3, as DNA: TGTGCCAGCAGCCAATCCGGGACACCCTACGAGCAGTACTTC. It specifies CASSQSGTPYEQYF.

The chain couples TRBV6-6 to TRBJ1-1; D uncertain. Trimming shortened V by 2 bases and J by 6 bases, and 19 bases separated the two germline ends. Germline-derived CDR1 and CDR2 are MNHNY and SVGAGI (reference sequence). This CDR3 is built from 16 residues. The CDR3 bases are TGTGCCAGCAGTTACCCTCGCGGAAACCGCCCAGCTGAAGCTTTCTTT. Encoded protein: CASSYPRGNRPAEAFF.